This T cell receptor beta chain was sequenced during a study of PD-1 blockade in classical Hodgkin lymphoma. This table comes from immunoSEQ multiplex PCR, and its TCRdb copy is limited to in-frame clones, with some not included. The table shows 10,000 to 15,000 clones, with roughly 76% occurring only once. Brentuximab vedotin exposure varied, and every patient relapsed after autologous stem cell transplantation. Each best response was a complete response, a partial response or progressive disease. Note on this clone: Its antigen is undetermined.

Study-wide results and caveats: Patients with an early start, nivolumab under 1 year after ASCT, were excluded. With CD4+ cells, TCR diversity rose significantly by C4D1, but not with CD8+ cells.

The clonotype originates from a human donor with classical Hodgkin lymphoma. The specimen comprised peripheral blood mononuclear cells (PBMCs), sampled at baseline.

The CDR3 sequence: CASSIDLSGLQFF. The CDR3 DNA is TGTGCCAGTAGTATAGATTTATCGGGCCTGCAGTTCTTC. The gene calls are TRBV19 and TRBJ2-1; D gene uncertain. In germline, CDR1 is LNHDA, CDR2 SQIVND (reference sequence). The V and J ends lost 0 bases and 12 bases respectively, with 12 bases between them. The CDR3 extends over 13 amino acids.